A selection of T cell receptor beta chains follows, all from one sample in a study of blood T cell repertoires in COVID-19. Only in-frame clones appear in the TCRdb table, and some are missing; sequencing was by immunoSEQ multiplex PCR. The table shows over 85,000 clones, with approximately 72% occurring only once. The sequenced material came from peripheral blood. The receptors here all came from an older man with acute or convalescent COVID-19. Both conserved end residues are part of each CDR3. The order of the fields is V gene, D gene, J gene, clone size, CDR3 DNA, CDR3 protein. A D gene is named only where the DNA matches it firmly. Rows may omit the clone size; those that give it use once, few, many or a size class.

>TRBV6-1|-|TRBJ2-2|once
TGTGCCAGCAGTGATATCCGCCCGGGGAGGCGCACCGGGGAGCTGTTTTTT
CASSDIRPGRRTGELFF
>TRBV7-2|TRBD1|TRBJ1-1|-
TGTGCCAGCAGCTTGATCTCCGGGACAGTGAACACTGAAGCTTTCTTT
CASSLISGTVNTEAFF
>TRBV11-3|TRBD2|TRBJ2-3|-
TGTGCCAGCAGCTTAGCTGTGACTAGCGGGAGTGGTACGCAGTATTTT
CASSLAVTSGSGTQYF
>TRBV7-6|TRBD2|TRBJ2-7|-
TGTGCCAGCAGCCCTCGGTTAGGGACTAGTCCCTACGAGCAGTACTTC
CASSPRLGTSPYEQYF
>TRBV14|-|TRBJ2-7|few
TGTGCCAGCAGCCCCGGACATATCTACGAGCAGTACTTC
CASSPGHIYEQYF
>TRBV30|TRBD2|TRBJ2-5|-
TGTGCCTGGAGTCCTAGCGGGAGAGGGGAGACCCAGTACTTC
CAWSPSGRGETQYF
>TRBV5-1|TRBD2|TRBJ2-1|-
TGCGCCAGCAGCCTACGACTAGCGGGAGAGAATAGTCAGAATGAGCAGTTCTTC
CASSLRLAGENSQNEQFF
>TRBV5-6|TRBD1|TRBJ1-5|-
TGTGCCAGCAGCTTTAGACAGGGGGCTCTTGGCGATCAGCCCCAGCATTTT
CASSFRQGALGDQPQHF
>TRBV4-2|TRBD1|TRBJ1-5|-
TGTGCCAGCAGCGGTGGACAGGGGGCCGAACAGCCCCAGCATTTT
CASSGGQGAEQPQHF
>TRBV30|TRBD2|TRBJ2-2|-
TGTGCCTGGAGTGTGGGACTAGCGGGAGACACCGGGGAGCTGTTTTTT
CAWSVGLAGDTGELFF
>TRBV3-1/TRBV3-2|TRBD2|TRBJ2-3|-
TGTGCCAGCAGCCCGGGACTAGCGGGAGGGACAGATACGCAGTATTTT
CASSPGLAGGTDTQYF
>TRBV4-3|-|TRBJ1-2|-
TGCGCCAGCAGCCAAGACCTACCCCGGCTTGGAGCTAACTATGGCTACACCTTC
CASSQDLPRLGANYGYTF
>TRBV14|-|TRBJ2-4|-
TGTGCCAGCAGCCAAGGGCCCAGGGGAGCCAAAAACATTCAGTACTTC
CASSQGPRGAKNIQYF
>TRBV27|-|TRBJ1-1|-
TGTGCCAGCAGTTTATCGATACCGAGCACTGAAGCTTTCTTT
CASSLSIPSTEAFF
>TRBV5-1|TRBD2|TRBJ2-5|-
TGCGCCAGCAGCTTGAGTCTAAGCGGGAGGTGGGAGACCCAGTACTTC
CASSLSLSGRWETQYF
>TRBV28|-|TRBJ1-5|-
TGTGCCAGCAGTGGTGGGAGACAGCCCCAGCATTTT
CASSGGRQPQHF
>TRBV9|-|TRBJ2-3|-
TGTGCCAGCAGCGTAGACATAGATACGCAGTATTTT
CASSVDIDTQYF
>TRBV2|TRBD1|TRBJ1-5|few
TGTGCCAGCAGTGGGACAGGCCCTAATCAGCCCCAGCATTTT
CASSGTGPNQPQHF
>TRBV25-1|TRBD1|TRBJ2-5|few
TGTGCCAGCAGTACAACCGGGCAGGGGGTCTTGGAGACCCAGTACTTC
CASSTTGQGVLETQYF
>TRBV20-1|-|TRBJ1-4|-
TGCAGTGCTAGTAGTCCGAGTAATGAAAAACTGTTTTTT
CSASSPSNEKLFF
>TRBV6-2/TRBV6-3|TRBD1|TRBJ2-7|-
TGTGCCAGCAGTTACCGGACAGGTTACTACGAGCAGTACTTC
CASSYRTGYYEQYF
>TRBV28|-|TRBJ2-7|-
TGTGCCAGCAATTCCGCAGTGGCCGAGCAGTACTTC
CASNSAVAEQYF